The 6 T cell receptor beta chains below were found in one sample sequenced in a study of CD4 T cells in relation to SARS-CoV-2 and coronaviruses. This table comes from immunoSEQ multiplex PCR, and its TCRdb copy is limited to in-frame clones, with some not included. Of 15,000 to 20,000 clones in the sample, 60% to 80% were seen once. Before the COVID-19 pandemic, during about 2011-2019, CD4+ T cells were taken from unexposed donors. Isolation of CD4+ T cells took place after about 9 days in culture. Antigens for these TCRs are unknown. Material: CD4+ T cells from PBMCs, cultured in vitro. Source of these receptors: a human donor in good health.

This clone appeared a single time. The chain recombines TRBV7-3 with TRBJ2-3, with D perhaps TRBD1 (5 bases). V was pared by 0 bases and J by 3 bases, with 10 bases between. In germline, CDR1 is SGHTA, CDR2 FQGTGA. CDR3 length: 15 residues. CDR3 sequence reads: CASSLTGEPTDTQYF. CDR3 nucleotides: TGTGCCAGCAGCTTAACAGGGGAACCAACAGATACGCAGTATTTT.

The chain has TRBV15 and TRBJ2-1, with no clear D. Looked up from germline, CDR1 is LNHNV and CDR2 is YYDKDF (reference sequence). Trimming took off 5 bases at V and 8 bases at J, with 10 bases between the two ends. This CDR3 has 12 amino acids. The CDR3 region has the DNA TGTGCCACCAGCCCGGTTTCCGATGAGCAGTTCTTC. This gives the protein CATSPVSDEQFF.

V is TRBV30 and J is TRBJ1-2, with no clear D. The CDR3 runs 11 residues. The V gene's germline CDR1 is GTSNPN and CDR2 SVGIG (reference sequence). V shed 1 base and J shed 7 bases, with 7 bases lying between them. CDR3 amino acids: CAWSDYFGYTF. The CDR3 coding sequence is TGTGCCTGGAGTGACTATTTTGGCTACACCTTC.

This clone is large (0.1 to 1%) in the sample. The chain combines TRBV5-5 with TRBJ2-7; D possibly corresponds to TRBD2 (5 bases). The V gene's germline CDR1 is SGHKS and CDR2 YYEKEE (reference sequence). This CDR3 is built from 14 residues. Trimming removed 2 bases from V and 0 bases from J, with 9 bases in between. CDR3 residues: CASSFAGNSYEQYF. The CDR3, as DNA: TGTGCCAGCAGCTTCGCGGGCAACTCCTACGAGCAGTACTTC.

This clone appeared a single time. V gene TRBV6-4 combines with J gene TRBJ2-2, with D unresolved. V was clipped by 0 bases and J by 1 base, with 6 bases between them. CDR3 size: 15 residues. Germline V gene sequence: CDR1 MRHNA, CDR2 SNTAGT. CDR3 DNA sequence: TGTGCCAGCAGTGACTCAACCGGGAACACCGGGGAGCTGTTTTTT. Translating gives CASSDSTGNTGELFF.

V usage is TRBV19 and J usage is TRBJ1-1; D is undetermined. With 4 bases removed from V and 2 bases from J, the gap between germline ends came to 14 bases. Germline lookup yields CDR1 LNHDA and CDR2 SQIVND (reference sequence). This CDR3 has 15 residues. CDR3 coding DNA: TGTGCCAGTAGTAGTTGGGCGGGCGGTAACACTGAAGCTTTCTTT. It specifies CASSSWAGGNTEAFF.